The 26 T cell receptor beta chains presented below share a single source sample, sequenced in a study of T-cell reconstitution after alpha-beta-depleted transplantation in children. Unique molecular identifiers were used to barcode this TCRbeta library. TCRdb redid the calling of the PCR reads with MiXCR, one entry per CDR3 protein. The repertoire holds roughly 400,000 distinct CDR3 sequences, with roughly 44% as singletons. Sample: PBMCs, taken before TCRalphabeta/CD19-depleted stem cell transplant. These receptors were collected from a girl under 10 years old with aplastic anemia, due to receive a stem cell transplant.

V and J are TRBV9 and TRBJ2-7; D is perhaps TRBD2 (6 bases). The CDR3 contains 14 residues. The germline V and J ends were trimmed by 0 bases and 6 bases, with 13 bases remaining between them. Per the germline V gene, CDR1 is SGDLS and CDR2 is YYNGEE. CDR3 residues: CASSVGGKNFEQYF. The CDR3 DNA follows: TGTGCCAGCAGCGTAGGCGGGAAAAATTTCGAGCAGTACTTC.

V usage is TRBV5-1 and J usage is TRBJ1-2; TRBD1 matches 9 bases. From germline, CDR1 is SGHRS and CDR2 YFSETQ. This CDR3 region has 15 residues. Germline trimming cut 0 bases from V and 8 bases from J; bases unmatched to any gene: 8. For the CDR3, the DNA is TGCGCCAGCAGCTTGGATGGGACAGGGTTGGAAGGCTACACCTTC. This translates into CASSLDGTGLEGYTF.

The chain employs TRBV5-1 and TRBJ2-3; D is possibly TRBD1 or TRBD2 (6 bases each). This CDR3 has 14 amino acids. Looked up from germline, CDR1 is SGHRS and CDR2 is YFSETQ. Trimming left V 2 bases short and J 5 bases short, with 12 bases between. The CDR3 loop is CASSLRGEQDTQYF. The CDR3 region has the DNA TGCGCCAGCAGCTTAAGGGGGGAGCAAGATACGCAGTATTTT.

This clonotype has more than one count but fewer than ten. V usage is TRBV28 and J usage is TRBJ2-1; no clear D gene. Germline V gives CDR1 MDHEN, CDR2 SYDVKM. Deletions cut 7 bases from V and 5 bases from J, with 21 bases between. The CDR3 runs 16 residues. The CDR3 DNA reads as TGTGCCAGCACAAAAGGGATCCCCGGCACCGACAATGAGCAGTTCTTC. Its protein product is CASTKGIPGTDNEQFF.

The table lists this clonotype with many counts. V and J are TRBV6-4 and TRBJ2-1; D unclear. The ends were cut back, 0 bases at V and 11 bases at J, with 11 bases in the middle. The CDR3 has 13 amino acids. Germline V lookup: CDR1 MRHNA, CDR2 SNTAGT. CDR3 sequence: CASSDSMMQKQFF. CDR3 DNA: TGTGCCAGCAGTGACTCGATGATGCAGAAGCAGTTCTTC.

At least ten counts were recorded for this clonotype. CDR3 DNA sequence: TGTGCCAGCAGCCTAAACAGGGGGAGGGCGGCTAACTATGGCTACACCTTC. This gives the protein CASSLNRGRAANYGYTF. The chain has TRBV4-2 and TRBJ1-2; 8 nucleotides align to TRBD1. Unmatched junction bases numbered 10, after V lost 4 bases and J lost 0 bases. The CDR3 totals 17 residues. The germline V gene encodes CDR1 LGHNA and CDR2 YNFKEQ.

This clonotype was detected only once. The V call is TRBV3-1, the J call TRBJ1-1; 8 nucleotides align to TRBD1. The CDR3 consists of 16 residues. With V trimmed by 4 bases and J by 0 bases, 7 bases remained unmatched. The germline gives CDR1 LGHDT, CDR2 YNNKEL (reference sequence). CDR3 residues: CASSRWRGQVNTEAFF. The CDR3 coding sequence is TGTGCCAGCAGCCGATGGAGGGGACAGGTGAACACTGAAGCTTTCTTT.

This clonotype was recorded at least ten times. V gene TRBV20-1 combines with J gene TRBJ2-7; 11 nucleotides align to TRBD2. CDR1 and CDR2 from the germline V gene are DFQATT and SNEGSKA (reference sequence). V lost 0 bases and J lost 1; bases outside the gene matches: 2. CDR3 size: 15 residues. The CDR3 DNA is TGCAGTGCTAGAGACTTAGCGGGAGGGTCCTACGAGCAGTACTTC. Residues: CSARDLAGGSYEQYF.

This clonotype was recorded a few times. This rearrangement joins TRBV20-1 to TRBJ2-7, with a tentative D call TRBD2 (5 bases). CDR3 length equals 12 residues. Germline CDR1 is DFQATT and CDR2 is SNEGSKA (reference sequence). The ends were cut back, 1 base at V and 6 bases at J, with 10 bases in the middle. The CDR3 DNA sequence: TGCAGTGCTAGAGGGGCTAGCATCGAGCAGTACTTC. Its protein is CSARGASIEQYF.

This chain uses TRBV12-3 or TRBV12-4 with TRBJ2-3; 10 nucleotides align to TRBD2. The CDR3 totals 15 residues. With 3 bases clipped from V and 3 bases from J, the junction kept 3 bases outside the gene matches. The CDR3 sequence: CASSLASGGTDTQYF. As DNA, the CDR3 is TGTGCCAGCAGTTTGGCTAGCGGGGGAACAGATACGCAGTATTTT.

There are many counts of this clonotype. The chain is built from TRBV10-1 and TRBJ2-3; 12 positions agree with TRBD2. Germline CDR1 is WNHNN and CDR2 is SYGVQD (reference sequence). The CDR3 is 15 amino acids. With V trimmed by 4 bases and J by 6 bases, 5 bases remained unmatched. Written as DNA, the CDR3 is TGCGCCAGCAGTGGGACTAGCGGGACGGCGGATACGCAGTATTTT. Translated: CASSGTSGTADTQYF.

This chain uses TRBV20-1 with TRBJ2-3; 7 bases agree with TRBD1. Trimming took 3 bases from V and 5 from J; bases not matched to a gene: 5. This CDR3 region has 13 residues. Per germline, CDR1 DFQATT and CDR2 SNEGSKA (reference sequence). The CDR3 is CSARNRGVDTQYF. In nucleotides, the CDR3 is TGCAGTGCTAGGAACAGGGGAGTAGATACGCAGTATTTT.

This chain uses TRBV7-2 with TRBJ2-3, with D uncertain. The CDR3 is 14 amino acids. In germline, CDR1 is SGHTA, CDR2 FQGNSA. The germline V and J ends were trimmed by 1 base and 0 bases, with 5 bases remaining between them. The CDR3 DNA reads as TGTGCCAGCAGCTTAGTCGCGAGCACAGATACGCAGTATTTT. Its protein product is CASSLVASTDTQYF.

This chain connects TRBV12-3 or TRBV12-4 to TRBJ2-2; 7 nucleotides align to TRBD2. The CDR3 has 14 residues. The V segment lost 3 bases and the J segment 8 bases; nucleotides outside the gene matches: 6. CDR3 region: CASSFALLAGELFF. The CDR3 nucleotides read TGTGCCAGCAGTTTTGCCTTACTAGCGGGGGAGCTGTTTTTT.

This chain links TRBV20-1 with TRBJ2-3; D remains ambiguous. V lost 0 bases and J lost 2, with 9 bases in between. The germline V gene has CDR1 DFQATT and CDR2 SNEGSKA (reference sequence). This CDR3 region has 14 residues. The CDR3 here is CSARERRYTDTQYF. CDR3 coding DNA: TGCAGTGCTAGAGAAAGGCGTTACACAGATACGCAGTATTTT.

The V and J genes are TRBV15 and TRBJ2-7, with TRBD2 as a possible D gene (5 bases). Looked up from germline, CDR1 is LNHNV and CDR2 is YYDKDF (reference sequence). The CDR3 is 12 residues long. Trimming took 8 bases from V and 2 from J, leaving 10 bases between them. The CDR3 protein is CATAGGPYEQYF. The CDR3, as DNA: TGTGCCACCGCGGGCGGCCCCTACGAGCAGTACTTC.

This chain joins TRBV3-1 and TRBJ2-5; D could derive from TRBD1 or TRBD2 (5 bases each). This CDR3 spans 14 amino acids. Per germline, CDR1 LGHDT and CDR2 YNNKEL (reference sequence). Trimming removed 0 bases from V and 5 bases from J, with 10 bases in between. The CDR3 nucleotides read TGTGCCAGCAGCCAAGACGTAGGGGACGAGACCCAGTACTTC. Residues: CASSQDVGDETQYF.

The CDR3 reads CASTGQGASGELFF. CDR3 coding DNA: TGCGCCAGCACGGGACAGGGGGCGTCGGGGGAGCTGTTTTTT. The V gene is TRBV5-1, the J gene TRBJ2-2, with TRBD1 matching 12 bases. Germline V gives CDR1 SGHRS, CDR2 YFSETQ. The trim removed 6 bases at V and 8 bases at J, leaving 5 bases unmatched. The CDR3 totals 14 residues.

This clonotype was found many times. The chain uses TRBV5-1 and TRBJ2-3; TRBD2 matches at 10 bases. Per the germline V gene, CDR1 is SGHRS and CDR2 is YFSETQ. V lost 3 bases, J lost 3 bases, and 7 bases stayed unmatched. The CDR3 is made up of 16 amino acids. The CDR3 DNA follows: TGCGCCAGCAGCTCATTACCTAGCGGGAGAACAGATACGCAGTATTTT. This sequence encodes CASSSLPSGRTDTQYF.

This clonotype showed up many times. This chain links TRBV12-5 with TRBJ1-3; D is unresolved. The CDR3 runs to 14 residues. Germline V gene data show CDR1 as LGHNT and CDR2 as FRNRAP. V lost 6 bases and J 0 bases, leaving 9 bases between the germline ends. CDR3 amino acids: CASGHGISGNTIYF. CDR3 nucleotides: TGTGCTAGTGGGCACGGTATCTCTGGAAACACCATATATTTT.

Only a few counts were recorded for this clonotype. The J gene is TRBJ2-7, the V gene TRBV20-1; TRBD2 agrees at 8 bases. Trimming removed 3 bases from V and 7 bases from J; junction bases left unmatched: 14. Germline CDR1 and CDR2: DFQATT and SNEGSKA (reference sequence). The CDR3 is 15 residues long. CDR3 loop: CSASAGVAGFREQYF. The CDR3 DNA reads TGCAGTGCTAGCGCCGGGGTAGCGGGATTTCGGGAGCAGTACTTC.

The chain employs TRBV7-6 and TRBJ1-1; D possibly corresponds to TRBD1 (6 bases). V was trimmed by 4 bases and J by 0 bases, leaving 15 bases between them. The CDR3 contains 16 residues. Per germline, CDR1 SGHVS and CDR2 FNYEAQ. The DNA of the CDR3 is TGTGCCAGCAGCTCTATGGACAGCTCCATGAACACTGAAGCTTTCTTT. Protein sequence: CASSSMDSSMNTEAFF.

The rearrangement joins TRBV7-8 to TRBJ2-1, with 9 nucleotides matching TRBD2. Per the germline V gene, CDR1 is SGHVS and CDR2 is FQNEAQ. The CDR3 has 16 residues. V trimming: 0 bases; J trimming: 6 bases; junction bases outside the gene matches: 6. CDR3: CASSLARLAGINEQFF. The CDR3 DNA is TGTGCCAGCAGCTTAGCGAGGCTAGCGGGGATCAATGAGCAGTTCTTC.

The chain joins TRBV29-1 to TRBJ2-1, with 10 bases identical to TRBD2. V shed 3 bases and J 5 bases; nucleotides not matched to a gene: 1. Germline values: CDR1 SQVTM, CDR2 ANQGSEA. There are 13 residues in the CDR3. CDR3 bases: TGCAGCGTTGACCTAGCGGGAGACAATGAGCAGTTCTTC. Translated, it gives CSVDLAGDNEQFF.

CDR3 sequence reads: CASSSGTGGLETQYF. Written as DNA, the CDR3 is TGTGCCAGCAGTTCCGGGACAGGGGGCCTCGAGACCCAGTACTTC. This chain connects TRBV28 to TRBJ2-5; 12 bases are shared with TRBD1. Germline CDR1 is MDHEN and CDR2 is SYDVKM. CDR3 size: 15 residues. Trimming at V came to 4 bases and at J to 5 bases, leaving 5 bases not matched to a gene.

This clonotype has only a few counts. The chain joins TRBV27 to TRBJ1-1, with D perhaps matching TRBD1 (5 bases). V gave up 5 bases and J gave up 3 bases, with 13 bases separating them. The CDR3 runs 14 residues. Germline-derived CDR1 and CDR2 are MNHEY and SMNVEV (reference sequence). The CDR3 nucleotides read TGTGCCAGCAGTCAGGACACCACGTACACTGAAGCTTTCTTT. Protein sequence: CASSQDTTYTEAFF.